The clone carrying this T cell receptor beta chain has at least ten counts. Its antigen remains unidentified. This specimen belongs to a study of spatial heterogeneity in lung cancer. The wider study: In tumor regions, TCR transcript counts tracked strongly with a T cell module score from matched bulk RNA-seq.

Time point reported: sample taken at primary tumor resection. The cohort: about 79 early-stage, untreated non-small cell lung cancer patients. Study-wide points: Counts that tracked tumor mutation counts were those of expanded intratumoral alpha and beta TCRs. Ubiquitous and regional nonsynonymous mutations were each tracked by the matching count of ubiquitous or regional expanded TCRs.

The CDR3 has 12 amino acids. The V and J ends lost 2 bases and 9 bases respectively, with 8 bases between them. A unique molecular identifier was attached to every TCR cDNA molecule. TCRdb independently ran MiXCR on the 5' RACE reads; one entry per CDR3 protein. Counted here are about 9,900 distinct CDR3 sequences, over 6% occurring once; the ten biggest clones make up roughly 7%. The sequence was obtained from a female donor with early-stage non-small cell lung cancer. The genes are TRBV12-3 or TRBV12-4 and TRBJ2-1; D uncertain. Source: lung tumor tissue, taken at surgery. The CDR3 coding sequence is TGTGCCAGCAGTTTATCCGGGCGTGAGCAGTTCTTC. This translates into CASSLSGREQFF.